This TCR beta chain was found in a study of early T cells in non-severe SARS-CoV-2 infection. Whole-study context: The sequenced material was bulk RNA from unsorted whole blood, and its chains were unpaired. Whole-study findings and limits: Anti-spike CD8 responses were favored in VDJdb matching, and private and CD4 specificities were missed.

This clonotype was seen a few times. Its antigen is as yet unknown. As part of library construction, unique molecular identifiers were attached to individual cDNA molecules. MiXCR, run by TCRdb on the 5' RACE reads, gives a single entry per CDR3 protein. The sample lists over 100,000 distinct CDR3 sequences; around 13% were seen once. CDR3 size: 16 residues. The J segment lost 3 bases and the V segment lost 3 bases, leaving 9 bases of the junction unmatched. Germline CDR1 PRHDT, CDR2 FYEKMQ (reference sequence). The sample consisted of whole blood. The chain is built from TRBV13 and TRBJ2-3; 7 bases line up with TRBD1. The source of this sequence is an adult who was a healthcare worker with PCR-confirmed SARS-CoV-2 infection or an uninfected control (not recorded which). As DNA, the CDR3 is TGTGCCAGCAGCTTTGTTCAGGGGGAAGGGACAGATACGCAGTATTTT. This translates into CASSFVQGEGTDTQYF.